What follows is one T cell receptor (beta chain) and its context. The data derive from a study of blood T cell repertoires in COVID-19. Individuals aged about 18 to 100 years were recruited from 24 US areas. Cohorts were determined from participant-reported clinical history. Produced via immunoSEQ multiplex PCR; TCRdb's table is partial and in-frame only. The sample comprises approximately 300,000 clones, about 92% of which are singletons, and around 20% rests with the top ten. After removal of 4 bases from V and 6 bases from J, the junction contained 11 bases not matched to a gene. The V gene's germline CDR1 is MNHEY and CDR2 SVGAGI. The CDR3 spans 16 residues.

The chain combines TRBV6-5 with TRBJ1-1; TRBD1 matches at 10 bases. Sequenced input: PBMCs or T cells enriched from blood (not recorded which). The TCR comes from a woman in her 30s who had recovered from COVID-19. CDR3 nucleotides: TGTGCCAGCAGTTCCGAACGGACAGGGGGAATCGCTGAAGCTTTCTTT. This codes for CASSSERTGGIAEAFF.